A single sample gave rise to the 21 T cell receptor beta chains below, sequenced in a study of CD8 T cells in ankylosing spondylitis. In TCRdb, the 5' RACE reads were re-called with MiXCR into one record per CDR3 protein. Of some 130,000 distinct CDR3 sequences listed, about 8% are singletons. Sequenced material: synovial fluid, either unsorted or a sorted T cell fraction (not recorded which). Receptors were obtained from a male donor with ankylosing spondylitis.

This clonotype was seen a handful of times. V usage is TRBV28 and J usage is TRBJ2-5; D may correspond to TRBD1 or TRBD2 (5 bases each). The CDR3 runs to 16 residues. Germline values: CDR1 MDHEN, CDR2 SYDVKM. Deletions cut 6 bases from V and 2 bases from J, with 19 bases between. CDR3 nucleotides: TGTGCCAGCAGACCCCCAACAGGTTGGAGGCAAGAGACCCAGTACTTC. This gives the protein CASRPPTGWRQETQYF.

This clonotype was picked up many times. The CDR3 loop is CASKAPLRTEAFF. CDR3 bases: TGTGCCAGCAAAGCCCCCCTTAGGACTGAAGCTTTCTTT. This sequence joins TRBV12-3 or TRBV12-4 and TRBJ1-1, with D unresolved. The CDR3 totals 13 residues. V lost 7 bases and J lost 5, with 14 bases in between.

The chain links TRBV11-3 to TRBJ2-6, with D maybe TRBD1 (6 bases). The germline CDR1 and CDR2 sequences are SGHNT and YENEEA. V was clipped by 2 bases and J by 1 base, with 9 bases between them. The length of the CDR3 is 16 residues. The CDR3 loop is CASSLQGMSGANVLTF. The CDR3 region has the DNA TGTGCCAGCAGCTTACAGGGGATGTCTGGGGCCAACGTCCTGACTTTC. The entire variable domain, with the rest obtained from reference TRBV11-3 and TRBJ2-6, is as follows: EAGVVQSPRYKIIEKKQPVAFWCNPISGHNTLYWYLQNLGQGPELLIRYENEEAVDDSQLPKDRFSAERLKGVDSTLKIQPAELGDSAVYLCASSLQGMSGANVLTFGAGSRLTVL.

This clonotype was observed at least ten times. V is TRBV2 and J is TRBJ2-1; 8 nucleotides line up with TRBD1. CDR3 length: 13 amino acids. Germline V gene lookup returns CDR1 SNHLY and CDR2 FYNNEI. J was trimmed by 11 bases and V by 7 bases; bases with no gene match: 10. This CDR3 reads CASNAQGDIKQFF. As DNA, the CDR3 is TGTGCCAGCAACGCACAGGGGGACATAAAGCAGTTCTTC. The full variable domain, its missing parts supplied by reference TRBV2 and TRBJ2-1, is EPEVTQTPSHQVTQMGQEVILRCVPISNHLYFYWYRQILGQKVEFLVSFYNNEISEKSEIFDDQFSVERPDGSNFTLKIRSTKLEDSAMYFCASNAQGDIKQFFGPGTRLTVL.

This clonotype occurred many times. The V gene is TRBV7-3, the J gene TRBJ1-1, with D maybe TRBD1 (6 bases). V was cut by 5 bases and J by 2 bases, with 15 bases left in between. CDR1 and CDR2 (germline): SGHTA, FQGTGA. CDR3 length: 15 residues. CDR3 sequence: CASSRMGGQNTEAFF. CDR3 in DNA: TGTGCCAGCAGCCGGATGGGGGGGCAAAACACTGAAGCTTTCTTT.

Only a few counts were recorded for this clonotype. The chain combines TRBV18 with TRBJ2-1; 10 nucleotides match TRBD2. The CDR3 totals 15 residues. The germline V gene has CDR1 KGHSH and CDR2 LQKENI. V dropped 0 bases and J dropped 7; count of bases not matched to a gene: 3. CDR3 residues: CASSPPGTSANEQFF. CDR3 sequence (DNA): TGTGCCAGCTCACCACCTGGGACTAGCGCGAATGAGCAGTTCTTC.

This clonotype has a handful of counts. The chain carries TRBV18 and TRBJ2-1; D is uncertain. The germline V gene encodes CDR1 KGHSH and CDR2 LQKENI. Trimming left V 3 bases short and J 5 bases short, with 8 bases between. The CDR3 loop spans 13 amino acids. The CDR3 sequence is CASSPNEDNEQFF. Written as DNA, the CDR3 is TGTGCCAGCTCACCGAACGAGGACAATGAGCAGTTCTTC. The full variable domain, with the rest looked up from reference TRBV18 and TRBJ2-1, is NAGVMQNPRHLVRRRGQEARLRCSPMKGHSHVYWYRQLPEEGLKFMVYLQKENIIDESGMPKERFSAEFPKEGPSILRIQQVVRGDSAAYFCASSPNEDNEQFFGPGTRLTVL.

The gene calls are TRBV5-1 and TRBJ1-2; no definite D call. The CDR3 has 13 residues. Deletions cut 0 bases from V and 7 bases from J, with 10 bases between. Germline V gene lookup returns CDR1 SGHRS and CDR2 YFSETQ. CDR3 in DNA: TGCGCCAGCAGCTTGGACGAGGGCGGTGGCTACACCTTC. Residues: CASSLDEGGGYTF.

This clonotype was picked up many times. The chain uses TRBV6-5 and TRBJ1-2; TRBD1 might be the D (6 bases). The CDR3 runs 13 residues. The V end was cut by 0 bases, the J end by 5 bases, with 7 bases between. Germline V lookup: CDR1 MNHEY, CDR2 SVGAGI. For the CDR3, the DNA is TGTGCCAGCAGTTACTCGACAGGTTATGGCTACACCTTC. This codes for CASSYSTGYGYTF.

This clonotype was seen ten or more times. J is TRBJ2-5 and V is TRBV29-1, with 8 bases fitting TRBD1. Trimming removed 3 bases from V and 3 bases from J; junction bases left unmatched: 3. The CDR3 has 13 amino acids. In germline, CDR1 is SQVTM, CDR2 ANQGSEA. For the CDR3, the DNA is TGCAGCGTTGAGCCAGGGGGCGAAGAGACCCAGTACTTC. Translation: CSVEPGGEETQYF.

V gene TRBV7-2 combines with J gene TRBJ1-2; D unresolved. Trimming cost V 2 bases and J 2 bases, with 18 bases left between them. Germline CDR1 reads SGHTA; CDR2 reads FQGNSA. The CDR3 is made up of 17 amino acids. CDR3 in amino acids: CASSLLRVSMQNYGYTF. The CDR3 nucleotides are TGTGCCAGCAGCTTACTGAGGGTATCCATGCAAAACTATGGCTACACCTTC.

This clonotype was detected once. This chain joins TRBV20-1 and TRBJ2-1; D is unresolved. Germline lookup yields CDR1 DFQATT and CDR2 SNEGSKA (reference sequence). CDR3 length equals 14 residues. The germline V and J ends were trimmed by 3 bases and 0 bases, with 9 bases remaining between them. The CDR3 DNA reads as TGCAGTGCTAGGCTTATAAGCTCCTACAATGAGCAGTTCTTC. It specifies CSARLISSYNEQFF.

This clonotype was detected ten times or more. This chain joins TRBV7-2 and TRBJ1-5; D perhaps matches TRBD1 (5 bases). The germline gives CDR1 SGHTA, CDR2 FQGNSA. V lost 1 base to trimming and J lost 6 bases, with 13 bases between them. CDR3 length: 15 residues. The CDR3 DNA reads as TGTGCCAGCAGCTTAGGGGGGGAAGCAGGTCAGCCCCAGCATTTT. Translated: CASSLGGEAGQPQHF.

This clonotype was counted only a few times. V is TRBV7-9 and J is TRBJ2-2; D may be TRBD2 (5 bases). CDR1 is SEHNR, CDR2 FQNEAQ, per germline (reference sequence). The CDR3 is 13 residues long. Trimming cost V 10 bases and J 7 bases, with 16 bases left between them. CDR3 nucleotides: TGTGCCACCCTCTCGCGGACTTACGGGGAGCTGTTTTTT. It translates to CATLSRTYGELFF.

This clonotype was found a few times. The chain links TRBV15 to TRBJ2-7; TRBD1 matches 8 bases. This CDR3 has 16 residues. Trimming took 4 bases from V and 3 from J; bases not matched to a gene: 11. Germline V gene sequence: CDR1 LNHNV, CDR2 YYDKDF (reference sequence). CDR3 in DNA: TGTGCCACCAGCACCCATTGGACAGGGAAAGGCTACGAGCAGTACTTC. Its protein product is CATSTHWTGKGYEQYF.

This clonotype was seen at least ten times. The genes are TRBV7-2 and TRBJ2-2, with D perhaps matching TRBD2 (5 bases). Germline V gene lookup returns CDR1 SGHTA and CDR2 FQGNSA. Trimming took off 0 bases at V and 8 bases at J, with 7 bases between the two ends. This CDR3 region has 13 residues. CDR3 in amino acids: CASSLARGGELFF. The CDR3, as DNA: TGTGCCAGCAGCTTAGCGCGAGGGGGGGAGCTGTTTTTT.

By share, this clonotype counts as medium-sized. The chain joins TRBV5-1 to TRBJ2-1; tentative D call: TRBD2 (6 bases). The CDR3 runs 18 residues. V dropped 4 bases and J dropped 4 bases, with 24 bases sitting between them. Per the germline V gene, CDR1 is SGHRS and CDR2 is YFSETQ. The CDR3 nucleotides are TGCGCCAGCAGCCTCGCCCTTACGACTAGTACGGCTTACAATGAGCAGTTCTTC. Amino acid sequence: CASSLALTTSTAYNEQFF.

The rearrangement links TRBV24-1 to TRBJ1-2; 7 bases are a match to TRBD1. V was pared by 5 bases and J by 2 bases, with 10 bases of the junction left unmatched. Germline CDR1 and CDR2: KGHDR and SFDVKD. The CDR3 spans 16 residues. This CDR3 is CATSVLGEGANYGYTF. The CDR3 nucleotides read TGTGCCACCAGTGTTTTAGGGGAGGGGGCGAACTATGGCTACACCTTC.

The CDR3 here is CASSRLAGGRIYEQYF. The CDR3 DNA reads as TGTGCCAGCAGCCGACTAGCGGGAGGCCGTATCTACGAGCAGTACTTC. This chain links TRBV13 with TRBJ2-7; 13 bases are shared with TRBD2. CDR1 PRHDT and CDR2 FYEKMQ come from the germline V gene (reference sequence). The CDR3 totals 16 residues. V gave up 5 bases and J gave up 3 bases; unmatched junction bases: 7.

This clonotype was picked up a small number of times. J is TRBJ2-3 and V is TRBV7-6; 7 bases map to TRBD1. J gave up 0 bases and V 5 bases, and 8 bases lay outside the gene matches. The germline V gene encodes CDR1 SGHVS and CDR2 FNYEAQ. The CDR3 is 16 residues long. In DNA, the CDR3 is TGTGCCAGCAGCCCACTCTCGGGACAGAGCACAGATACGCAGTATTTT. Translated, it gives CASSPLSGQSTDTQYF.

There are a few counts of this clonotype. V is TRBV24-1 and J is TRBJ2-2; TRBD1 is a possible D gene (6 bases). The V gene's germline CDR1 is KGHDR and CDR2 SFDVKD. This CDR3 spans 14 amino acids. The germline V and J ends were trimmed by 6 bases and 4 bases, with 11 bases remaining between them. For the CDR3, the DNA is TGTGCCACCAGTCAGGGGTATGCCACCGGGGAGCTGTTTTTT. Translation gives CATSQGYATGELFF.